This T cell receptor beta chain stems from a study of blood T cells in healthy people across ages. This clonotype came up a few times. CDR1 is SEHNR and CDR2 is FQNEAQ in the germline V gene (reference sequence). After removal of 5 bases from V and 3 bases from J, the junction contained 4 bases not matched to a gene. The CDR3 sequence is 14 residues long. The use of a sample-barcoded 5' primer and a J-beta primer mix characterized a second PCR of roughly 6 to 12 cycles. From the 5' RACE reads, TCRdb called clonotypes with MiXCR, one entry per CDR3 protein. The sample consists of more than 600,000 distinct CDR3 sequences, just under 25% of them appearing once. This sample was also put to use in a study of T cells of mothers and their children.

This receptor was obtained from a boy between 10 and 17 years old in good health. The material sequenced was blood. The rearrangement links TRBV7-9 to TRBJ1-5; 7 positions match TRBD1. The CDR3 coding sequence is TGTGCCAGCAGCCGCGGGACAGACAATCAGCCCCAGCATTTT. Residues: CASSRGTDNQPQHF.